This T cell receptor (beta chain) was identified in a study of control samples from healthy donors and cancer patients. Here immunoSEQ multiplex PCR was the method, and the copy in TCRdb shows in-frame clones only, minus some. The data contain 120,000 or so clones, roughly 87% of them singletons. The length of the CDR3 is 13 residues. Germline assignment: CDR1 ENHRY and CDR2 SYGVKD. V was shortened by 4 bases and J by 3 bases, with 7 bases between the two germline ends. The clonotype originates from a man younger than 30 in good health. Sequencing was carried out using blood. The chain links TRBV10-3 to TRBJ1-3; D gene unclear. The CDR3 loop is CAISAGVGNTIYF. The CDR3 DNA reads as TGTGCCATCAGTGCCGGGGTTGGAAACACCATATATTTT.